This passage covers 32 T cell receptor beta chains from one sample sequenced in a study of neoadjuvant nivolumab and ipilimumab in lung cancer. The repertoire was sequenced with immunoSEQ multiplex PCR; TCRdb's copy has only in-frame clones and lacks some. The data hold about 7,800 clones, with 89% observed a single time. The input for sequencing was tumor tissue, taken after neoadjuvant nivolumab, alone or with ipilimumab, at or shortly before surgery. All receptors come from an adult with non-small cell lung cancer. Some clones in this sample may be carry-over from other donors' samples.

The rearrangement links TRBV5-1 to TRBJ1-1; tentative D call: TRBD1 (6 bases). The CDR3 has 15 residues. The V gene's germline CDR1 is SGHRS and CDR2 YFSETQ. V gave up 4 bases and J gave up 2 bases, with 15 bases separating them. The chain's CDR3 is CASSDDRGLNTEAFF. Written as DNA, the CDR3 is TGCGCCAGCAGCGATGATCGGGGGCTCAACACTGAAGCTTTCTTT.

CDR3 sequence: CASSQSGQYLNEQFF. CDR3 coding DNA: TGTGCCAGCAGCCAATCGGGACAGTATTTGAATGAGCAGTTCTTC. The chain carries TRBV4-2 and TRBJ2-1; 7 nucleotides match TRBD1. J gave up 7 bases and V 2 bases, and 8 bases lay outside the gene matches. The CDR3 consists of 15 residues. Germline loops: CDR1 LGHNA, CDR2 YNFKEQ.

The chain employs TRBV6-1 and TRBJ2-1; D gene uncertain. The CDR3 has 14 residues. The V gene's germline CDR1 is MNHNS and CDR2 SASEGT. Trimming removed 3 bases from V and 8 bases from J, with 14 bases in between. CDR3 sequence reads: CASSEVDGEDEQFF. DNA of the CDR3: TGTGCCAGCAGTGAGGTAGATGGAGAAGATGAGCAGTTCTTC.

This clone was recorded a few times. V gene TRBV29-1 combines with J gene TRBJ2-2; D gene ambiguous. Between the trimmed V and J ends, which lost 1 base and 1 base, there was a span of 7 bases. Germline CDR1 and CDR2: SQVTM and ANQGSEA. The CDR3 length is 14 residues. The CDR3 nucleotides read TGCAGCGTTGAAGGCAGGCTGAACACCGGGGAGCTGTTTTTT. It encodes CSVEGRLNTGELFF.

This clone was counted once. The gene calls are TRBV4-2 and TRBJ2-1; the match to TRBD2 covers 7 bases. V lost 0 bases, J lost 5 bases, and 10 bases stayed unmatched. CDR1 is LGHNA, CDR2 YNFKEQ, per germline. The CDR3 covers 17 residues. The CDR3 spells CASSQDGWASGHNEQFF. DNA of the CDR3: TGTGCCAGCAGCCAAGACGGATGGGCTAGCGGCCACAATGAGCAGTTCTTC.

Only one count was recorded for this clone. The CDR3 DNA is TGCGCCAGCAGCCAAGACCAGGGCGGCACTGAAGCTTTCTTT. Its translation is CASSQDQGGTEAFF. The chain has TRBV4-3 and TRBJ1-1, with TRBD1 as a possible D gene (5 bases). Germline V lookup: CDR1 LGHNA, CDR2 YSLEER. V lost 0 bases and J lost 4, with 9 bases in between. This CDR3 contains 14 residues.

J is TRBJ1-5 and V is TRBV27; no clear D gene. V was pared by 5 bases and J by 6 bases, with 23 bases between. Per the germline V gene, CDR1 is MNHEY and CDR2 is SMNVEV (reference sequence). CDR3 length equals 17 residues. Here the CDR3 DNA reads TGTGCCAGCAGTCGCCCCCCTTTGAGGGAGGGAGGTCAGCCCCAGCATTTT. Residues: CASSRPPLREGGQPQHF.

In its sample, this clone was seen once. V gene TRBV10-3 combines with J gene TRBJ2-5; 7 bases match TRBD1. V trimming: 5 bases; J trimming: 5 bases; junction bases outside the gene matches: 8. The CDR3 contains 14 residues. Germline-derived CDR1 and CDR2 are ENHRY and SYGVKD. This chain's CDR3 is CAISTQTGYETQYF. The CDR3 nucleotides are TGTGCCATCAGTACCCAGACAGGGTACGAGACCCAGTACTTC.

V and J are TRBV2 and TRBJ2-5; D not resolved. The V gene's germline CDR1 is SNHLY and CDR2 FYNNEI. The CDR3 sequence is 13 residues long. With 5 bases removed from V and 6 bases from J, the gap between germline ends came to 13 bases. CDR3 residues: CASSPGLAKTQYF. CDR3 DNA: TGTGCCAGCAGTCCCGGGTTGGCGAAGACCCAGTACTTC.

This clone appeared once. The gene calls are TRBV6-4 and TRBJ2-7; tentative D call: TRBD1 (5 bases). The CDR3 loop spans 17 amino acids. V lost 6 bases to trimming and J lost 2 bases, with 23 bases between them. CDR1 and CDR2 from the germline V gene are MRHNA and SNTAGT. Written as DNA, the CDR3 is TGTGCCAGCAGACAACCCCAAAAGGGGATTCCAACCTACGAGCAGTACTTC. Its translation is CASRQPQKGIPTYEQYF.

Only a few counts were recorded for this clone. The chain is built from TRBV6-5 and TRBJ1-5, with TRBD1 matching 9 bases. V was pared by 4 bases and J by 7 bases, with 8 bases of the junction left unmatched. CDR1 is MNHEY, CDR2 SVGAGI, per germline. This CDR3 is built from 15 residues. The DNA for the CDR3 is TGTGCCAGCAGTTTGTCGTGGACAGGGGAGCAGCCCCAGCATTTT. Translation gives CASSLSWTGEQPQHF.

This chain links TRBV29-1 with TRBJ2-1; either TRBD1 or TRBD2 may fit D (5 bases each). V was shortened by 4 bases and J by 6 bases, with 7 bases between the two germline ends. Per the germline V gene, CDR1 is SQVTM and CDR2 is ANQGSEA. The CDR3 has 11 residues. CDR3 residues: CSVGGSNEQFF. CDR3 nucleotide sequence: TGCAGCGTTGGGGGGAGCAATGAGCAGTTCTTC.

The chain carries TRBV19 and TRBJ2-7; a possible D gene is TRBD2 (5 bases). The germline gives CDR1 LNHDA, CDR2 SQIVND (reference sequence). V was cut by 3 bases and J by 3 bases, with 12 bases left in between. CDR3 length equals 14 residues. CDR3 region: CASSIRGLLYEQYF. The CDR3 DNA follows: TGTGCCAGTAGTATCCGAGGGCTTCTCTACGAGCAGTACTTC.

This clone was counted a single time. This chain uses TRBV9 with TRBJ1-1, with unresolved D. The CDR3 consists of 14 residues. Germline V gives CDR1 SGDLS, CDR2 YYNGEE. V shed 0 bases and J shed 0 bases, with 6 bases lying between them. CDR3 protein: CASSVGSLNTEAFF. CDR3 nucleotides: TGTGCCAGCAGCGTAGGCAGTCTGAACACTGAAGCTTTCTTT.

The J gene is TRBJ2-7, the V gene TRBV5-6, with a tentative D call TRBD2 (5 bases). Germline V gene lookup returns CDR1 SGHDT and CDR2 YYEEEE. The CDR3 has 15 amino acids. The V gene lost 1 base and the J gene lost 0 bases, with 11 bases spanning the gap. The CDR3 sequence is CASSLSADSSYEQYF. CDR3 bases: TGTGCCAGCAGCTTGTCGGCGGACTCCTCCTACGAGCAGTACTTC.

CDR3 nucleotides: TGCGCCAGCAGCCAAGAGGTATCCCCGGGACTCTCCTACGAGCAGTACTTC. This codes for CASSQEVSPGLSYEQYF. V is TRBV4-3 and J is TRBJ2-7; D is perhaps TRBD2 (6 bases). Germline-derived CDR1 and CDR2 are LGHNA and YSLEER. The CDR3 contains 17 residues. The germline V and J ends were trimmed by 0 bases and 0 bases, with 15 bases remaining between them.

The chain joins TRBV6-5 to TRBJ1-4; possibly TRBD1 for D (6 bases). Between the trimmed V and J ends, which lost 6 bases and 8 bases, there was a span of 16 bases. The CDR3 runs to 14 residues. Per the germline V gene, CDR1 is MNHEY and CDR2 is SVGAGI. The CDR3 DNA reads TGTGCCAGCAGCCTGGACAGAGTAAGAGAAAAACTGTTTTTT. Encoded protein: CASSLDRVREKLFF.

The V call is TRBV11-3, the J call TRBJ1-1; 8 bases line up with TRBD1. The ends lost 1 base at V and 2 bases at J; junction bases unmatched: 3. There are 15 residues in the CDR3. In germline, CDR1 is SGHNT, CDR2 YENEEA. The CDR3 spells CASSLGTGSNTEAFF. CDR3 nucleotide sequence: TGTGCCAGCAGCTTAGGGACAGGGAGTAACACTGAAGCTTTCTTT.

The rearrangement joins TRBV9 to TRBJ2-2; 7 nucleotides match TRBD1. The junction had 6 bases not matched to a gene; V was cut back by 0 bases and J by 4 bases. The CDR3 loop spans 16 amino acids. Germline CDR1 reads SGDLS; CDR2 reads YYNGEE. CDR3 sequence: CASSVGQGKVTGELFF. The CDR3 coding sequence is TGTGCCAGCAGCGTAGGACAGGGCAAAGTCACCGGGGAGCTGTTTTTT.

In its sample, this clone was seen once. The chain joins TRBV5-1 to TRBJ2-5; possibly TRBD1 for D (6 bases). CDR1 is SGHRS and CDR2 is YFSETQ in the germline V gene. V lost 4 bases to trimming and J lost 0 bases, with 13 bases between them. The length of the CDR3 is 15 residues. The CDR3 sequence is CASSQQGVYQETQYF. CDR3 DNA: TGCGCCAGCAGCCAACAGGGAGTTTACCAAGAGACCCAGTACTTC.

V gene TRBV5-4 combines with J gene TRBJ2-1, with 13 positions matching TRBD2. After removal of 4 bases from V and 1 base from J, the junction contained 2 bases not matched to a gene. From germline, CDR1 is SGHNT and CDR2 YYREEE (reference sequence). The CDR3 has 16 residues. This chain's CDR3 is CASSAGLAGSYNEQFF. As DNA, the CDR3 is TGTGCCAGCAGCGCGGGACTAGCGGGGTCCTACAATGAGCAGTTCTTC.

This clone has just one count. V is TRBV6-1 and J is TRBJ1-5; D is undetermined. The CDR3 totals 13 residues. Trimming stripped 5 bases from V and 4 bases from J, with 9 bases between. The V gene's germline CDR1 is MNHNS and CDR2 SASEGT. CDR3 bases: TGTGCCAGCAGTCCAGAGGAGAATCAGCCCCAGCATTTT. Its translation is CASSPEENQPQHF.

As DNA, the CDR3 is TGCGCCAGCAGCAGCGGACAGGGGGCGCCGGAGACCCAGTACTTC. Encoded protein: CASSSGQGAPETQYF. The chain employs TRBV5-1 and TRBJ2-5; 11 bases fit TRBD1. CDR3 length equals 15 residues. V was clipped by 4 bases and J by 5 bases; unmatched bases: 7. Germline values: CDR1 SGHRS, CDR2 YFSETQ.

For this clone: The junction departs from the called germline gene at one end, perhaps through a read error. The rearrangement uses TRBV7-7 and TRBJ2-2; unclear D gene. Germline V gene lookup returns CDR1 SSHAT and CDR2 FNYEAQ (reference sequence). This CDR3 has 13 residues. CDR3 in DNA: TGTGCTAGCAGTTATAGGAGCACCGGGGAGCTGTTTTTT. Its translation: CASSYRSTGELFF.

V usage is TRBV2 and J usage is TRBJ2-1; TRBD1 agrees at 7 bases. V lost 6 bases and J lost 9; bases outside the gene matches: 11. CDR3 length: 14 amino acids. Germline CDR1 SNHLY, CDR2 FYNNEI. The CDR3 DNA follows: TGTGCCAGCAGGACTCCGACAGGGAATGGTGAGCAGTTCTTC. It encodes CASRTPTGNGEQFF. Based on the CDR3 plus reference TRBV2 and TRBJ2-1, the full variable domain is EPEVTQTPSHQVTQMGQEVILRCVPISNHLYFYWYRQILGQKVEFLVSFYNNEISEKSEIFDDQFSVERPDGSNFTLKIRSTKLEDSAMYFCASRTPTGNGEQFFGPGTRLTVL.

The chain couples TRBV4-3 to TRBJ2-2; no definite D call. The V and J ends lost 2 bases and 5 bases respectively, with 12 bases between them. Germline assignment: CDR1 LGHNA and CDR2 YSLEER. This CDR3 comprises 15 residues. This CDR3 is CASSQTLGMTGELFF. The CDR3 nucleotides read TGCGCCAGCAGCCAAACTCTAGGGATGACCGGGGAGCTGTTTTTT.

The chain employs TRBV10-3 and TRBJ2-1; 10 positions agree with TRBD2. The CDR3 covers 17 residues. J lost 7 bases, V lost 4 bases, and 13 bases had no gene match. Germline V gene data show CDR1 as ENHRY and CDR2 as SYGVKD. The CDR3 spells CAISAGGSSGSGNEQFF. The CDR3 DNA is TGTGCCATCAGTGCCGGAGGGTCTAGCGGGAGTGGGAATGAGCAGTTCTTC.

The J gene is TRBJ2-3, the V gene TRBV10-3, with TRBD2 as a possible D gene (6 bases). The V gene lost 6 bases and the J gene lost 2 bases, with 15 bases spanning the gap. The CDR3 totals 15 residues. Germline V lookup: CDR1 ENHRY, CDR2 SYGVKD. CDR3 bases: TGTGCCATCAGCCCCGGGGGAGACTACACAGATACGCAGTATTTT. It is translated as CAISPGGDYTDTQYF.

This chain joins TRBV6-7 and TRBJ2-2, with D unclear. TRBV6-7 is designated an ORF whose function remains uncertain. Trimming removed 0 bases from V and 3 bases from J, with 5 bases in between. The CDR3 runs 14 residues. CDR3 region: CASSYSDHTGELFF. The DNA of the CDR3 is TGTGCCAGCAGTTACTCTGATCACACCGGGGAGCTGTTTTTT.

The rearrangement uses TRBV5-6 and TRBJ2-2; D is undetermined. Germline lookup yields CDR1 SGHDT and CDR2 YYEEEE. Trimming left V 7 bases short and J 7 bases short, with 8 bases between. The CDR3 totals 11 residues. CDR3 DNA: TGTGCCAGCGTTCTAGGCGGGGAGCTGTTTTTT. This encodes CASVLGGELFF.

The chain combines TRBV21-1 with TRBJ2-1; the table calls TRBD1, which could not be checked here. TRBV21-1 is assigned pseudogene status. The CDR3 covers 14 residues. The CDR3 nucleotides read TGTGCCAGCGTAATTGGGCTTTTCTACAATGAGCAGTTCTTC. This translates into CASVIGLFYNEQFF.

The chain combines TRBV7-9 with TRBJ1-4; D may be TRBD1 (6 bases). Trimming took 5 bases from V and 2 from J, leaving 9 bases between them. This CDR3 region has 14 residues. Per the germline V gene, CDR1 is SEHNR and CDR2 is FQNEAQ (reference sequence). CDR3 sequence: CASSETGTNEKLFF. The CDR3 DNA sequence: TGTGCCAGCAGCGAAACAGGGACTAATGAAAAACTGTTTTTT.